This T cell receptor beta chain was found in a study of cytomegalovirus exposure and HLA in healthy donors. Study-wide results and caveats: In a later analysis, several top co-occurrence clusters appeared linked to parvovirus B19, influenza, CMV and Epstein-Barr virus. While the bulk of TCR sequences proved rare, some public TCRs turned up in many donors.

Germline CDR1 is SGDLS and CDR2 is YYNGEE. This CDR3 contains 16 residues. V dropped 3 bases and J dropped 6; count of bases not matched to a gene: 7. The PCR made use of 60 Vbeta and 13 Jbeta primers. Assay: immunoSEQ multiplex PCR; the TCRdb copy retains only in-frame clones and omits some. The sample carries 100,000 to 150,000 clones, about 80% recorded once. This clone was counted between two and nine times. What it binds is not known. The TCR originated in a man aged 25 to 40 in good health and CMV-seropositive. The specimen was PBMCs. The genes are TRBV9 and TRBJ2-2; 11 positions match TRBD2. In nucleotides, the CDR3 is TGTGCCAGCAGCGCAACTAGCGGGAGTGTCTCCGGGGAGCTGTTTTTT. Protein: CASSATSGSVSGELFF.